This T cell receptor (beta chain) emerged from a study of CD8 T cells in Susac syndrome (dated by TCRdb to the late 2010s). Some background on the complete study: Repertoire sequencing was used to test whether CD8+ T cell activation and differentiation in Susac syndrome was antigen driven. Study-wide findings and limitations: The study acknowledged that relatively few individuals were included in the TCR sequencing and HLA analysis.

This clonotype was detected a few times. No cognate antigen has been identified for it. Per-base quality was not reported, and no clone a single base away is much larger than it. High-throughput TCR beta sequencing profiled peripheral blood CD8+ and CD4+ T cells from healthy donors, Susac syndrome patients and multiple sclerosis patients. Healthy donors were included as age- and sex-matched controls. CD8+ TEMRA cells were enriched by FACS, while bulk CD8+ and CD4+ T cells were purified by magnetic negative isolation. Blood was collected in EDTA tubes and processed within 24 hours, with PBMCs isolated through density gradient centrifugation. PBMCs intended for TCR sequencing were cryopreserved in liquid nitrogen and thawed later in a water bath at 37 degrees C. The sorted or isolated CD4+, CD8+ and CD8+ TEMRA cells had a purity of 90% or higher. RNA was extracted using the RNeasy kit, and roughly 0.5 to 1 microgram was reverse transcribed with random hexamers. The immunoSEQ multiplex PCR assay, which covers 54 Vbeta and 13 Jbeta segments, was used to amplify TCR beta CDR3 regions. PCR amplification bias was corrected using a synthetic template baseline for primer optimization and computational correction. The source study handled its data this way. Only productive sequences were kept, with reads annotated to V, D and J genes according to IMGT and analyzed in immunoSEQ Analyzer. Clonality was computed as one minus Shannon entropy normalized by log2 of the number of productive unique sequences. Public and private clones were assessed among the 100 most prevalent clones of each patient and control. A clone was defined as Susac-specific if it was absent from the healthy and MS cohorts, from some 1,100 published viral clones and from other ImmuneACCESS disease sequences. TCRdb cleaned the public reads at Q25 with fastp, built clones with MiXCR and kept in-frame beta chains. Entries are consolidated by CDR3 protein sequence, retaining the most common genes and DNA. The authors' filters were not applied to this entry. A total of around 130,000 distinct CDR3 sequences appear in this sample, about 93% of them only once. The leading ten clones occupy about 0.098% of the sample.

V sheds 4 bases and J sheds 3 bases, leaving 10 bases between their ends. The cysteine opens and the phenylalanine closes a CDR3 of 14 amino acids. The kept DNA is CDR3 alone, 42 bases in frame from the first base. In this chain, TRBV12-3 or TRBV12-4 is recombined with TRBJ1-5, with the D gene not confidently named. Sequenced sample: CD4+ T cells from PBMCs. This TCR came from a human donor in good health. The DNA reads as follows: TGTGCCAGCAGTTGGGCGGAATCCAATCAGCCCCAGCATTTT. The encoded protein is CASSWAESNQPQHF.